The sequence of this TCR beta chain was determined in a study of T-cell memory formation after mild COVID-19. Whole-study results and caveats: Memory cells collected pre-infection included some clones that later responded, suggesting cross-reactive memory joined.

5'RACE primed from the constant segment yielded TCR alpha and TCR beta cDNA libraries bearing sample barcodes and UMIs. TCRdb passed the 5' RACE reads through MiXCR, listing each CDR3 protein once. The sample consists of approximately 290,000 distinct CDR3 sequences, 7.5% to 9.5% of them appearing once. Concerning this clonotype: The antigen is undetermined. Since a much larger clone is just one base distant, this may be a read error.

Germline values: CDR1 SEHNR, CDR2 FQNEAQ (reference sequence). There are 16 residues in the CDR3. The V call is TRBV7-9, the J call TRBJ1-1; TRBD1 aligns across 8 bases. The sample consisted of PBMCs or a T cell subset sorted from them (not recorded which). The clonotype comes from a man younger than 35 who had mild COVID-19 (a few samples of this study predate the infection). Cell type and time point are not known. The DNA for the CDR3 is TGTGCCAGCAGCCCCTACAGGGGGGGGTTGAACACTGAAGATTTCTTT. Translated: CASSPYRGGLNTEDFF.